This TCR beta chain was recovered during a study of T cell responses to AZD1222 COVID-19 vaccine. Overall study findings and caveats: The breadth and depth of Spike-specific TCRs increased once two AZD1222 doses had been given. Donors were mostly white British, more females; clonal diversity possibly underestimated.

CDR3 length equals 14 residues. Germline values: CDR1 SGHTA, CDR2 FQGTGA. The junction had 3 bases not matched to a gene; V was cut back by 5 bases and J by 2 bases. In regard to this clone: Antigen specificity is unknown.

Measured with immunoSEQ multiplex PCR; TCRdb has only the in-frame clones, and not every one. The sample includes more than 95,000 clones, approximately 89% of them seen just once. The genes are TRBV7-3 and TRBJ2-3, with 8 positions matching TRBD2. This clonotype originated in an adult who received the AZD1222 COVID-19 vaccine. Sequences were derived from peripheral blood, sampled 28 days after the second AZD1222 dose. CDR3 nucleotide sequence: TGTGCCAGCAGCCTTAGCGGGAACACAGATACGCAGTATTTT. Amino acid sequence: CASSLSGNTDTQYF.